The entry that follows covers one T cell receptor (beta chain) sequence. Its specificity is unknown. A read error may be the cause here, since a much bigger clone is one base away. Primers used in a second PCR of roughly 7 to 11 cycles were a sample-barcoded 5' primer and a J-beta primer mix. TCRdb re-called the 5' RACE reads through MiXCR, storing one row per CDR3 protein. The table has hundreds of thousands of distinct CDR3 sequences, 32% seen once; the top ten hold approximately 15%. The length of the CDR3 is 15 residues. Germline V gene lookup returns CDR1 MNHEY and CDR2 SVGAGI. This specimen belongs to a study of blood T cells in healthy people across ages. Study-wide results and caveats: Long-lived donors had more naive CD4+ cells and higher diversity than aged donors. Changes in expanded clonotypes were possibly confounded, as the CMV status of donors was unknown.

The rearrangement links TRBV6-5 to TRBJ1-4; no firm D call. The sequencing input was blood. The TCR originated in a woman of 80 years or more in good health. The CDR3 spells CASSYSRDSGEKRFF. DNA for the CDR3: TGTGCCAGCAGTTACTCGCGGGATTCGGGCGAAAAACGGTTTTTT.